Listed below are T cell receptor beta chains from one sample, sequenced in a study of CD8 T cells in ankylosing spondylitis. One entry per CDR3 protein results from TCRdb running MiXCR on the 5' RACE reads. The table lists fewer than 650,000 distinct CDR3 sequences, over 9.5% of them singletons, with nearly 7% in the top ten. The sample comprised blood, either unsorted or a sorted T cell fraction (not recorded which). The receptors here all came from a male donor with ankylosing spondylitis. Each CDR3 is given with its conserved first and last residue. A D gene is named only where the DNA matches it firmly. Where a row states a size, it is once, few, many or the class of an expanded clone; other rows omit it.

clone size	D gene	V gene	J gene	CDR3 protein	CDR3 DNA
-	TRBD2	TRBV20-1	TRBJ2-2	CSARRLAGESGELCF	TGCAGTGCGCGAAGGCTAGCGGGAGAGTCCGGGGAGCTGTGTTTT
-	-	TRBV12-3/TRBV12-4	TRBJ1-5	CASTQSHSNQPQHF	TGTGCCAGCACTCAAAGCCATAGCAATCAGCCCCAGCATTTT
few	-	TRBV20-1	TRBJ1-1	CSASWGETEAFF	TGCAGTGCCAGCTGGGGGGAAACTGAAGCTTTCTTT
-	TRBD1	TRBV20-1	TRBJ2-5	CSARLTGGIQTQYF	TGCAGTGCTAGATTGACAGGGGGCATACAGACCCAGTACTTC
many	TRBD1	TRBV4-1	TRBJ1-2	CASSQIGTVTSYGYTF	TGCGCCAGCAGCCAAATAGGGACAGTGACTAGTTATGGCTACACCTTC
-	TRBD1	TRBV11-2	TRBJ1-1	CASSFGQGFNEAFF	TGTGCCAGCAGCTTTGGACAGGGATTTAATGAAGCTTTCTTT
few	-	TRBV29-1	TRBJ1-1	CSVELGKNTEAFF	TGCAGCGTTGAACTGGGGAAGAACACTGAAGCTTTCTTT
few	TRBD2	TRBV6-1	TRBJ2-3	CASRGVAGRRDTQYF	TGTGCCAGCAGAGGGGTAGCGGGACGTAGAGATACGCAGTATTTT
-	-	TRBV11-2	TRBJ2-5	CASSLTTRETQYF	TGTGCCAGCAGCTTAACTACCCGGGAGACCCAGTACTTC
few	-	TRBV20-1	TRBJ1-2	CSASGNGYTF	TGCAGTGCTAGTGGGAATGGCTACACCTTC
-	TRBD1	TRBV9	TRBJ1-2	CASSVGSNRGQGYTF	TGTGCCAGCAGCGTAGGGTCCAACAGGGGGCAGGGCTACACCTTC
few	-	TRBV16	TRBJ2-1	CASSQLNTPSTPYNEQFF	TGTGCCAGCAGCCAATTGAACACTCCATCTACCCCCTACAATGAGCAGTTCTTC
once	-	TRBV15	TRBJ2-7	CATSRDPLINYEQYF	TGTGCCACCAGCAGAGATCCCCTCATTAACTACGAGCAGTACTTC
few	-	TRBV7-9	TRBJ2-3	CASSLVPEDTQYF	TGTGCCAGCAGCTTAGTGCCGGAAGATACGCAGTATTTT
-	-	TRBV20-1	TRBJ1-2	CSAHALPYGYTF	TGCAGTGCTCACGCTTTACCCTATGGCTACACCTTC
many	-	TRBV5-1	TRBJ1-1	CASSLEGRSTEAFF	TGCGCCAGCAGCTTGGAAGGCAGGTCCACTGAAGCTTTCTTT